The 18 T cell receptor beta chains below all came from one sample that was sequenced in a study of blood T cell repertoires in COVID-19. Using immunoSEQ multiplex PCR, the repertoire was profiled, and TCRdb retains in-frame clones only, with some absent. The top ten clones hold about 5% of a sample with 100,000 to 150,000 clones, about 83% of them seen once. Sequencing was done on a sample of peripheral blood. The receptors shown here come from a human donor in a cohort sampled during active COVID-19.

The chain joins TRBV14 to TRBJ1-2; 10 bases align to TRBD1. The CDR3 sequence is 17 residues long. Germline-derived CDR1 and CDR2 are SGHDN and FVKESK. The trim removed 5 bases at V and 2 bases at J, leaving 11 bases unmatched. The CDR3 region has the DNA TGTGCCAGCAGCGCCTACCATGGGACAGGGGTCAACTATGGCTACACCTTC. Translating it yields CASSAYHGTGVNYGYTF.

This chain joins TRBV5-1 and TRBJ2-3, with 13 bases identical to TRBD2. The germline V gene has CDR1 SGHRS and CDR2 YFSETQ. The CDR3 length is 19 residues. J gave up 5 bases and V 0 bases, and 12 bases lay outside the gene matches. The CDR3 loop reads CASSLELAGGHGFRDTQYF. Here the CDR3 DNA reads TGCGCCAGCAGCTTGGAACTAGCGGGAGGGCACGGGTTCAGAGATACGCAGTATTTT.

The genes are TRBV4-3 and TRBJ2-5; the match to TRBD1 covers 7 bases. V lost 1 base to trimming and J lost 5 bases; unmatched junction nucleotides: 7. This CDR3 is built from 15 residues. Looked up from germline, CDR1 is LGHNA and CDR2 is YSLEER. The CDR3 nucleotides read TGCGCCAGCAGCCAAGGACAGGGTTTCCAGGAGACCCAGTACTTC. The encoded protein is CASSQGQGFQETQYF.

The V gene is TRBV6-5, the J gene TRBJ1-2; 9 positions agree with TRBD1. CDR1 and CDR2 (germline): MNHEY, SVGAGI. The V and J ends lost 0 bases and 8 bases, in that order; junction bases with no gene match: 10. The CDR3 runs to 16 residues. CDR3 region: CASSYSSPTGGRGYTF. CDR3 coding DNA: TGTGCCAGCAGTTACTCGAGCCCGACAGGGGGTCGGGGCTACACCTTC.

The chain couples TRBV9 to TRBJ2-5; 10 bases are shared with TRBD2. Germline lookup yields CDR1 SGDLS and CDR2 YYNGEE. The CDR3 contains 13 residues. Trimming removed 4 bases from V and 5 bases from J; junction bases left unmatched: 2. Written as DNA, the CDR3 is TGTGCCAGCAGCACTAGCGGGATGGAGACCCAGTACTTC. Protein sequence: CASSTSGMETQYF.

The gene calls are TRBV27 and TRBJ1-2; 9 bases line up with TRBD1. CDR1 MNHEY and CDR2 SMNVEV come from the germline V gene (reference sequence). The CDR3 sequence is 14 residues long. With 6 bases clipped from V and 4 bases from J, the junction kept 6 bases outside the gene matches. Written as DNA, the CDR3 is TGTGCCAGCAGCCCCACAGGGGGCGGCTATGGCTACACCTTC. It codes for CASSPTGGGYGYTF.

This clone was seen many times. The chain combines TRBV6-2 or TRBV6-3 with TRBJ2-3; 13 bases align to TRBD2. CDR3 length: 15 amino acids. The germline CDR1 and CDR2 sequences are MNHEY and SVGEGT. V lost 6 bases and J lost 4; bases outside the gene matches: 4. The CDR3 DNA sequence: TGTGCCAGCAGACCTGGACTAGCGGGAGCAGATACGCAGTATTTT. This sequence encodes CASRPGLAGADTQYF.

The rearrangement links TRBV23-1 to TRBJ1-6; D not resolved. TRBV23-1 is designated an ORF whose function remains uncertain. Trimming removed 2 bases from V and 10 bases from J, with 12 bases in between. CDR3 length equals 14 residues. The CDR3 DNA follows: TGCGCCAGCAGTCAACGGTTGAAGTGGTCACCCCTCCACTTT. This gives the protein CASSQRLKWSPLHF.

V usage is TRBV27 and J usage is TRBJ2-7; 10 nucleotides line up with TRBD1. The length of the CDR3 is 14 residues. Trimming took 3 bases from V and 3 from J; bases not matched to a gene: 2. The germline CDR1 and CDR2 sequences are MNHEY and SMNVEV (reference sequence). CDR3 DNA: TGTGCCAGCAGTTTCCGGGACAGGGGCTACGAGCAGTACTTC. Translated: CASSFRDRGYEQYF.

For the CDR3, the DNA is TGTGCCAGCAGTTTCGGGAATTCACCCCTCCACTTT. Its translation is CASSFGNSPLHF. The chain couples TRBV27 to TRBJ1-6; D gene ambiguous. CDR1 and CDR2 from the germline V gene are MNHEY and SMNVEV (reference sequence). V lost 3 bases, J lost 7 bases, and 4 bases lay in between. The CDR3 has 12 amino acids.

This chain uses TRBV5-1 with TRBJ2-3; the match to TRBD1 covers 9 bases. CDR3 length equals 15 residues. The V and J ends lost 2 bases and 4 bases, in that order; junction bases with no gene match: 5. CDR1 and CDR2 from the germline V gene are SGHRS and YFSETQ. The CDR3 DNA reads TGCGCCAGCAGCTTAGGGGACAGGGACCCAGATACGCAGTATTTT. Amino acid sequence: CASSLGDRDPDTQYF.

The chain recombines TRBV6-1 with TRBJ1-6; no clear D. Trimming cost V 8 bases and J 5 bases, with 10 bases left between them. The CDR3 extends over 13 amino acids. The germline gives CDR1 MNHNS, CDR2 SASEGT. The CDR3 reads CASAATNNSPLHF. The CDR3, as DNA: TGTGCCAGCGCGGCCACAAATAATTCACCCCTCCACTTT.

This clone was seen only a few times. The chain combines TRBV10-1 with TRBJ2-2, with 7 bases matching TRBD2. The CDR3 is made up of 15 amino acids. V lost 4 bases to trimming and J lost 6 bases; unmatched junction nucleotides: 8. Germline lookup yields CDR1 WNHNN and CDR2 SYGVQD (reference sequence). In DNA, the CDR3 is TGCGCCAGCAGTGGGGGCGGGAGTAACGCCGGGGAGCTGTTTTTT. It encodes CASSGGGSNAGELFF.

The V call is TRBV6-1, the J call TRBJ1-5, with D unresolved. The CDR3 loop spans 16 amino acids. The germline V and J ends were trimmed by 0 bases and 7 bases, with 16 bases remaining between them. Germline CDR1 reads MNHNS; CDR2 reads SASEGT. The CDR3 coding sequence is TGTGCCAGCAGTGAAGCCCTACCCACTGGAGCGCAGCCCCAGCATTTT. Translation: CASSEALPTGAQPQHF.

DNA of the CDR3: TGCAGTGTAATCGACAGGCACGAGCAGTACTTC. Translating gives CSVIDRHEQYF. The chain employs TRBV20-1 and TRBJ2-7; weak D call: TRBD1 (6 bases). The CDR3 contains 11 residues. V gave up 7 bases and J gave up 5 bases, with 12 bases separating them. Germline V gene data show CDR1 as DFQATT and CDR2 as SNEGSKA (reference sequence).

V usage is TRBV24-1 and J usage is TRBJ1-3; TRBD1 matches 8 bases. Germline CDR1 and CDR2: KGHDR and SFDVKD. CDR3 size: 18 residues. The trim removed 4 bases at V and 2 bases at J, leaving 12 bases unmatched. The CDR3: CATSDSIQGQGAGNTIYF. The CDR3 bases are TGTGCCACCAGTGACTCAATCCAAGGACAGGGCGCTGGAAACACCATATATTTT.

This clone was observed once. This chain connects TRBV15 to TRBJ2-5; possible D gene TRBD2, 6 bases. Germline V gene sequence: CDR1 LNHNV, CDR2 YYDKDF (reference sequence). The V end was cut by 1 base, the J end by 4 bases, with 13 bases between. The CDR3 has 15 amino acids. The CDR3 DNA reads TGTGCCACCAGCAGAGTTCGGCTAGCGCGAGAGACCCAGTACTTC. This codes for CATSRVRLARETQYF.

This chain connects TRBV5-1 to TRBJ2-1, with D tentatively TRBD1 (5 bases). The CDR3 spans 13 residues. V was trimmed by 4 bases and J by 6 bases, leaving 11 bases between them. Germline lookup yields CDR1 SGHRS and CDR2 YFSETQ. CDR3 amino acids: CASSLVRGNEQFF. The CDR3 DNA is TGCGCCAGCAGCCTCGTTAGGGGCAATGAGCAGTTCTTC.